This T cell receptor (beta chain) was captured in a study of cytomegalovirus exposure and HLA in healthy donors. With 1 base removed from V and 0 bases from J, the gap between germline ends came to 7 bases. The CDR3 runs to 14 residues. The germline CDR1 and CDR2 sequences are SNHLY and FYNNEI. The PCR had 60 Vbeta and 13 Jbeta primers. The protocol was immunoSEQ multiplex PCR, while the TCRdb copy is restricted to in-frame clones and leaves out a portion. The table has tens of thousands of clones, roughly 74% seen once. Concerning this clone: No antigen is known for it.

Overall study findings and caveats: It was shown in a later analysis that HLA-associated TCR beta chains were more clonally expanded than other, equally common chains.

The sample consisted of PBMCs. The gene calls are TRBV2 and TRBJ2-7; no definite D call. This receptor was identified in a woman in her 50s in good health and CMV-seropositive. The CDR3 protein is CASSEERSSYEQYF. As DNA, the CDR3 is TGTGCCAGCAGTGAAGAGAGGAGCTCCTACGAGCAGTACTTC.